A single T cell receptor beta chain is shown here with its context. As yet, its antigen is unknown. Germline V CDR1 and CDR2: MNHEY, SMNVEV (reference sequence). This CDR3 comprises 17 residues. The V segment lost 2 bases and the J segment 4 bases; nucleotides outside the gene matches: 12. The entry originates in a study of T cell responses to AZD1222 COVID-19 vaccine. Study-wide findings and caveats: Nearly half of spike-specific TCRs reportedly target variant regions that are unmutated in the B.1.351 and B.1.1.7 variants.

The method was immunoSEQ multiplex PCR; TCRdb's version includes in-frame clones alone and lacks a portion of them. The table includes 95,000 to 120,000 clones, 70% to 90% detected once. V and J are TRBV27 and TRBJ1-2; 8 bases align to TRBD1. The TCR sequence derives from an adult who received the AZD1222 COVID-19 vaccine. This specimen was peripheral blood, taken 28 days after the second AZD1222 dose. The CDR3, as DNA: TGTGCCAGCAGTTTAAACGGACAGGGCGGGATTTTCTATGGCTACACCTTC. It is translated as CASSLNGQGGIFYGYTF.